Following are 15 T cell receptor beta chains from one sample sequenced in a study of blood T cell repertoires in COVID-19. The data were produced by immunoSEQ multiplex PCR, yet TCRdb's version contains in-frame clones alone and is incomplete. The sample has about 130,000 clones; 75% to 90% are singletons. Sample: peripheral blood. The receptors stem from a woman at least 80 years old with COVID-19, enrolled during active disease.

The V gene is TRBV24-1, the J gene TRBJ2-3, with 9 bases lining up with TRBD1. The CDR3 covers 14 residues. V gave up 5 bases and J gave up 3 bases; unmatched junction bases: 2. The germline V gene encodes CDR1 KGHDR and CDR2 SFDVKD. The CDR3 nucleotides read TGTGCCACCAGTGGGGGACAGGGAACAGATACGCAGTATTTT. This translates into CATSGGQGTDTQYF.

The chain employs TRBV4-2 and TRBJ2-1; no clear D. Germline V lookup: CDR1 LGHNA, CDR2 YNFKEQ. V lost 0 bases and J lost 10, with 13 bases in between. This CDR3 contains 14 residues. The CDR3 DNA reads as TGTGCCAGCAGCCAAGAACCCAGCGAATGGGAGCAGTTCTTC. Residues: CASSQEPSEWEQFF.

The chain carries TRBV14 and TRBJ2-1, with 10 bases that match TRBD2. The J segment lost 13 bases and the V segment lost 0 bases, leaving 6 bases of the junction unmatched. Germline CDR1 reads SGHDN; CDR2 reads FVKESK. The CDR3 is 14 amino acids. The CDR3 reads CASSQEVLAGPQFF. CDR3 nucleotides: TGTGCCAGCAGCCAAGAAGTACTAGCGGGGCCCCAGTTCTTC.

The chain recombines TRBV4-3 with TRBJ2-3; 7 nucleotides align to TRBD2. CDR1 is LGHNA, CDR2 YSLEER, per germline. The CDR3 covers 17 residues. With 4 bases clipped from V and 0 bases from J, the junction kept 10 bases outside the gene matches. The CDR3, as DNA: TGCGCCAGCAGCCCAAACCCTAGCGGCTTTAGCACAGATACGCAGTATTTT. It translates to CASSPNPSGFSTDTQYF.

The CDR3: CASSSTGGGTGELFF. CDR3 nucleotides: TGCGCCAGCAGCTCAACAGGGGGAGGAACCGGGGAGCTGTTTTTT. The chain links TRBV5-1 to TRBJ2-2; 8 nucleotides match TRBD1. The CDR3 spans 15 residues. Germline CDR1 SGHRS, CDR2 YFSETQ. After removal of 3 bases from V and 5 bases from J, the junction contained 6 bases not matched to a gene. The full variable domain, in which reference TRBV5-1 and TRBJ2-2 provide the parts outside the CDR3, is KAGVTQTPRYLIKTRGQQVTLSCSPISGHRSVSWYQQTPGQGLQFLFEYFSETQRNKGNFPGRFSGRQFSNSRSEMNVSTLELGDSALYLCASSSTGGGTGELFFGEGSRLTVL.

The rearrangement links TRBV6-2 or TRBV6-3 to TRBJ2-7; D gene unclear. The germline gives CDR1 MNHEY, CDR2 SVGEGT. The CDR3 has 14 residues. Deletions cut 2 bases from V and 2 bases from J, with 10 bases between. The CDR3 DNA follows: TGTGCCAGCAGTTACCCAGCGTCGGCCTACGAGCAGTACTTC. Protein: CASSYPASAYEQYF.

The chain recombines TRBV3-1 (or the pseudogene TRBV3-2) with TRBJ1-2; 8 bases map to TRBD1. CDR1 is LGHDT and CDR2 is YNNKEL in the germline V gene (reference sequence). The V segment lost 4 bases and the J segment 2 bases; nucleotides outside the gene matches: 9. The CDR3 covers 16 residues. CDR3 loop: CASSLGSTGGNYGYTF. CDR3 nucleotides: TGTGCCAGCAGCCTGGGTAGCACAGGGGGGAACTATGGCTACACCTTC.

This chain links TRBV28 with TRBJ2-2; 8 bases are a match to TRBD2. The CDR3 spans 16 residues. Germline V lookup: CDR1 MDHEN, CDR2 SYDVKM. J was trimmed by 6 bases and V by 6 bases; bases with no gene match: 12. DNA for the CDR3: TGTGCCAGCAGCCCCGGGACTAGTAGGGTTCCCGGGGAGCTGTTTTTT. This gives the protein CASSPGTSRVPGELFF.

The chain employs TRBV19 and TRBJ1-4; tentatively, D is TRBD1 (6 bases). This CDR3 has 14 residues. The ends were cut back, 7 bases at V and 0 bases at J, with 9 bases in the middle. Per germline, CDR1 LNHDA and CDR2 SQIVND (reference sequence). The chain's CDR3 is CASTNRATNEKLFF. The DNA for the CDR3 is TGTGCCAGTACCAACAGGGCAACTAATGAAAAACTGTTTTTT.

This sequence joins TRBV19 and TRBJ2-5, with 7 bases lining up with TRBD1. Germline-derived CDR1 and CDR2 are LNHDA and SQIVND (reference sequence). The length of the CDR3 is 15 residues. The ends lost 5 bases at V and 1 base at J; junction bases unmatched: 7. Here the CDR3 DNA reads TGTGCCAGTAGTTTAAACAGGGGCACCCAAGAGACCCAGTACTTC. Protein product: CASSLNRGTQETQYF.

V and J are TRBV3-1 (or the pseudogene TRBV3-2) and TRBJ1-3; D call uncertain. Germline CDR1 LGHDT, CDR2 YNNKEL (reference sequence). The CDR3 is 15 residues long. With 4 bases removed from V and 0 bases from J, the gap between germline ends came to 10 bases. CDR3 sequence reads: CASSPSSDSGNTIYF. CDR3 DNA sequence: TGTGCCAGCAGCCCTAGCTCGGACTCTGGAAACACCATATATTTT.

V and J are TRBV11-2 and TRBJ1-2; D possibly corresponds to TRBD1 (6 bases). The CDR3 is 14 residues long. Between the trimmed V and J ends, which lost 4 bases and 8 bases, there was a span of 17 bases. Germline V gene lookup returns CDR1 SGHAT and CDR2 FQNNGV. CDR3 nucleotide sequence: TGTGCCAGCAGCTACAATACGGCAGGGGACGGCTACACCTTC. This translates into CASSYNTAGDGYTF.

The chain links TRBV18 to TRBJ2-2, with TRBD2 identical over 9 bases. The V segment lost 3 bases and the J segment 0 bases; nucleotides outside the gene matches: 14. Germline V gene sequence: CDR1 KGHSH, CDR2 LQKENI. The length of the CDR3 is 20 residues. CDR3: CASSPSTRVIAGANTGELFF. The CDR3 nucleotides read TGTGCCAGCTCACCCTCAACCCGTGTAATAGCGGGAGCGAACACCGGGGAGCTGTTTTTT.

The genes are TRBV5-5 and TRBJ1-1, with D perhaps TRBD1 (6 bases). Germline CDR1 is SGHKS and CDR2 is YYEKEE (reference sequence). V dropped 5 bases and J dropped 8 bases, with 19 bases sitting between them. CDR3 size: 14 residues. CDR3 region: CASRSAPNGQEAFF. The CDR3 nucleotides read TGTGCCAGCAGATCGGCCCCCAATGGACAGGAAGCTTTCTTT. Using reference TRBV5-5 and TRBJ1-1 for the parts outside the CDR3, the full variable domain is DAGVTQSPTHLIKTRGQQVTLRCSPISGHKSVSWYQQVLGQGPQFIFQYYEKEERGRGNFPDRFSARQFPNYSSELNVNALLLGDSALYLCASRSAPNGQEAFFGQGTRLTVV.

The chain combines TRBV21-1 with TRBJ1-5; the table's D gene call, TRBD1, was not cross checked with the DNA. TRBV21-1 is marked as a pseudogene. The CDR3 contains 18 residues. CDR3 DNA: TGTGCCAGCACCACGGAATGCCGAGGGACAGTAGTCAATCAGCCCCAGCATTTT. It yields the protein CASTTECRGTVVNQPQHF.